This T cell receptor (beta chain) is from a study of blood T cell repertoires in COVID-19. The CDR3 sequence is 13 residues long. Germline V gene data show CDR1 as MNHEY and CDR2 as SMNVEV (reference sequence). V lost 4 bases and J 2 bases, leaving 5 bases between the germline ends. Data came from immunoSEQ multiplex PCR; TCRdb stores just in-frame clones and leaves some out. The sample lists around 400,000 clones, more than 70% occurring once. The rearrangement uses TRBV27 and TRBJ2-2; D not resolved. The specimen sequenced was peripheral blood. The TCR was taken from a man in his forties or fifties with acute or convalescent COVID-19. The CDR3 loop reads CASSSVNTGELFF. The CDR3 bases are TGTGCCAGCAGTTCCGTCAACACCGGGGAGCTGTTTTTT.